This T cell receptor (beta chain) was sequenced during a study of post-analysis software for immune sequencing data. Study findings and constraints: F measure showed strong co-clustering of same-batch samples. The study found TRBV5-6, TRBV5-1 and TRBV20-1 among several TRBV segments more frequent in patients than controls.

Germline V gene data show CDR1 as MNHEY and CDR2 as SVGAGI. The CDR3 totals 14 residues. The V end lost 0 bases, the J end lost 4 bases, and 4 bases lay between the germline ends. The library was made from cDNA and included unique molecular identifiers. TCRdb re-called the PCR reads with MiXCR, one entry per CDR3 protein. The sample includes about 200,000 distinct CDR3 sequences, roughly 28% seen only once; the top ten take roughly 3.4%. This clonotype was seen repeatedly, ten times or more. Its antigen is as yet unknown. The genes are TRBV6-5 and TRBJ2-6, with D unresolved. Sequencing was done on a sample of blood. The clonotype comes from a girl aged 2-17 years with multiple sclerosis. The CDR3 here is CASSYSSGANVLTF. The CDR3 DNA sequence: TGTGCCAGCAGTTACTCGTCGGGGGCCAACGTCCTGACTTTC.